This section outlines one T cell receptor (beta chain) sequence together with its context. Its antigen is undetermined. With 3 bases clipped from V and 2 bases from J, the junction kept 5 bases outside the gene matches. CDR1 is SEHNR and CDR2 is FQNEAQ in the germline V gene (reference sequence). The CDR3 has 16 amino acids. The record originates from a study of CD8 T cells in ankylosing spondylitis. Libraries of TCR beta came from quantitative 5'-RACE with molecular barcodes. Via MiXCR, TCRdb re-called the 5' RACE reads, giving one row per CDR3 protein. This table has 200,000 to 250,000 distinct CDR3 sequences, approximately 20% appearing once. Regarding the study as a whole: The clones that were linked to disease were reported to be significantly enriched in matched synovial fluid samples from ankylosing spondylitis patients. CD8+ disease-linked clones were present at relatively low frequencies in blood. Within ankylosing spondylitis blood, a TCR beta motif made up of roughly eight highly homologous variants appeared to be characteristic.

Sequencing input: blood, either unsorted or a sorted T cell fraction (not recorded which). This sequence originates from a male donor with ankylosing spondylitis. The chain is built from TRBV7-9 and TRBJ2-3, with 10 bases matching TRBD1. The CDR3 DNA reads as TGTGCCAGCAGCTTCGGGACAGGGGCCTCCACAGATACGCAGTATTTT. It codes for CASSFGTGASTDTQYF.